Each of the 26 T cell receptor beta chains below was sequenced from the same sample in a study of cytomegalovirus exposure and HLA in healthy donors. In the PCR, 60 Vbeta and 13 Jbeta primers were used. Sequenced by immunoSEQ multiplex PCR; TCRdb stores in-frame clones only, minus some. Counted here are about 190,000 clones, around 75% occurring once; the ten biggest clones make up approximately 2.8%. Sequenced: PBMCs. All receptors come from a woman aged 25-40 years in good health and CMV-seropositive.

The CDR3 region is CASSLSQGTEAFF. In nucleotides, the CDR3 is TGTGCCAGCAGCTTATCACAGGGGACTGAAGCTTTCTTT. The chain combines TRBV7-8 with TRBJ1-1, with 7 bases lining up with TRBD1. CDR1 and CDR2 from the germline V gene are SGHVS and FQNEAQ. With V trimmed by 2 bases and J by 5 bases, 2 bases remained unmatched. The length of the CDR3 is 13 residues.

The genes are TRBV14 and TRBJ2-5, with D maybe TRBD2 (6 bases). The J call may be faulty, since TRBJ2-7 better matches the DNA end. This CDR3 spans 14 amino acids. Germline assignment: CDR1 SGHDN and CDR2 FVKESK. For the CDR3, the DNA is TGTGCCAGCAGCCAAGCCCGCGGGGCCTACGAGCAGTACTTC. It is translated as CASSQARGAYEQYF.

The J gene is TRBJ2-5, the V gene TRBV7-2, with TRBD2 matching 9 bases. Looked up from germline, CDR1 is SGHTA and CDR2 is FQGNSA. The length of the CDR3 is 15 residues. The junction had 6 bases not matched to a gene; V was cut back by 2 bases and J by 5 bases. The CDR3 is CASSLKAGGGETQYF. The DNA of the CDR3 is TGTGCCAGCAGCTTAAAAGCGGGAGGAGGGGAGACCCAGTACTTC.

This clone was seen only a few times. This chain links TRBV5-5 with TRBJ2-1; D is possibly TRBD1 (5 bases). Trimming removed 2 bases at V and 7 bases at J, with 13 bases between. Germline CDR1 and CDR2: SGHKS and YYEKEE (reference sequence). The CDR3 sequence is 14 residues long. Here the CDR3 reads CASSLSPGNNEQFF. The CDR3 coding sequence is TGTGCCAGCAGCTTATCTCCAGGGAATAATGAGCAGTTCTTC.

The chain links TRBV11-3 to TRBJ2-1, with D possibly being TRBD2 (7 bases). Germline V CDR1 and CDR2: SGHNT, YENEEA. V gave up 4 bases and J gave up 8 bases, with 12 bases separating them. The CDR3 sequence is 13 residues long. In nucleotides, the CDR3 is TGTGCCAGCAGCTGGAGGGGGGGGGATGAGCAGTTCTTC. Amino acids: CASSWRGGDEQFF. The variable domain in full, with the rest retrieved from reference TRBV11-3 and TRBJ2-1, is EAGVVQSPRYKIIEKKQPVAFWCNPISGHNTLYWYLQNLGQGPELLIRYENEEAVDDSQLPKDRFSAERLKGVDSTLKIQPAELGDSAVYLCASSWRGGDEQFFGPGTRLTVL.

The rearrangement links TRBV28 to TRBJ2-4, with D uncertain. Germline assignment: CDR1 MDHEN and CDR2 SYDVKM. CDR3 length: 16 amino acids. With 6 bases removed from V and 2 bases from J, the gap between germline ends came to 17 bases. The CDR3 loop reads CASRSPTPNSKNIQYF. The DNA of the CDR3 is TGTGCCAGCAGATCCCCGACTCCGAACTCCAAAAACATTCAGTACTTC.

The chain links TRBV7-9 to TRBJ1-2; no definite D call. Trimming stripped 4 bases from V and 4 bases from J, with 10 bases between. CDR3 size: 13 residues. In germline, CDR1 is SEHNR, CDR2 FQNEAQ (reference sequence). DNA for the CDR3: TGTGCCAGCAGCTCGGTTACTGGCTATGGCTACACCTTC. This sequence encodes CASSSVTGYGYTF.

This clone appeared a few times. This rearrangement joins TRBV14 to TRBJ2-1, with 10 bases matching TRBD2. Germline CDR1 reads SGHDN; CDR2 reads FVKESK. This CDR3 contains 19 residues. V lost 0 bases and J lost 7; bases outside the gene matches: 15. The CDR3, as DNA: TGTGCCAGCAGCCAAGAGTTTGGGCTAGCGGGAGATGTGGCGAATGAGCAGTTCTTC. It encodes CASSQEFGLAGDVANEQFF. Supplemented by reference TRBV14 and TRBJ2-1, the full variable domain reads EAGVTQFPSHSVIEKGQTVTLRCDPISGHDNLYWYRRVMGKEIKFLLHFVKESKQDESGMPNNRFLAERTGGTYSTLKVQPAELEDSGVYFCASSQEFGLAGDVANEQFFGPGTRLTVL.

This rearrangement joins TRBV5-4 to TRBJ1-5; TRBD1 might be the D (5 bases). The CDR3 has 14 amino acids. CDR1 is SGHNT, CDR2 YYREEE, per germline (reference sequence). V lost 3 bases and J 3 bases, leaving 10 bases between the germline ends. The CDR3 bases are TGTGCCAGCAGCTGGGCGGGGGACAATCAGCCCCAGCATTTT. It encodes CASSWAGDNQPQHF.

The CDR3 nucleotides are TGTGCCAGCAGCTTAGAACAGGGAGCTAACTATGGCTACACCTTC. It translates to CASSLEQGANYGYTF. V usage is TRBV7-6 and J usage is TRBJ1-2; perhaps TRBD1 as D (6 bases). Germline CDR1 reads SGHVS; CDR2 reads FNYEAQ. The CDR3 consists of 15 residues. Trimming took off 1 base at V and 0 bases at J, with 9 bases between the two ends.

The chain is built from TRBV6-1 and TRBJ2-7, with 7 bases identical to TRBD2. Trimming took 4 bases from V and 0 from J; bases not matched to a gene: 6. The CDR3 has 15 amino acids. From germline, CDR1 is MNHNS and CDR2 SASEGT. CDR3 residues: CASSANRDYSYEQYF. For the CDR3, the DNA is TGTGCCAGCAGTGCTAACCGGGACTACTCCTACGAGCAGTACTTC.

The chain recombines TRBV5-1 with TRBJ1-4; tentatively, D is TRBD1 (5 bases). The germline V and J ends were trimmed by 0 bases and 7 bases, with 10 bases remaining between them. Germline assignment: CDR1 SGHRS and CDR2 YFSETQ. This CDR3 region has 14 residues. The DNA for the CDR3 is TGCGCCAGCAGCTTGGCAGGGAAGGGTGAAAAACTGTTTTTT. Translated, it gives CASSLAGKGEKLFF.

This clone has a count of ten or more. V usage is TRBV4-2 and J usage is TRBJ2-7; TRBD1 agrees at 12 bases. The germline gives CDR1 LGHNA, CDR2 YNFKEQ. The CDR3 runs 16 residues. V lost 0 bases to trimming and J lost 6 bases; unmatched junction nucleotides: 6. This CDR3 is CASSQETGTGGAEQYF. Written as DNA, the CDR3 is TGTGCCAGCAGCCAAGAGACCGGGACAGGGGGCGCCGAGCAGTACTTC.

The V and J genes are TRBV19 and TRBJ1-4; the D gene is possibly TRBD1 (6 bases). CDR1 and CDR2 (germline): LNHDA, SQIVND (reference sequence). The CDR3 sequence is 15 residues long. V lost 7 bases and J 5 bases, leaving 17 bases between the germline ends. This CDR3 is CASTGRGGTNEKLFF. CDR3 nucleotide sequence: TGTGCCAGTACCGGACGGGGGGGGACAAATGAAAAACTGTTTTTT.

The chain recombines TRBV27 with TRBJ1-6, with D possibly TRBD1 on 5 matching bases. The CDR3 has 14 amino acids. Germline loops: CDR1 MNHEY, CDR2 SMNVEV (reference sequence). Trimming cost V 6 bases and J 5 bases, with 11 bases left between them. CDR3 sequence: CASSHRNNNSPLHF. As DNA, the CDR3 is TGTGCCAGCAGCCACAGGAATAATAATTCACCCCTCCACTTT.

J is TRBJ1-1 and V is TRBV27; perhaps TRBD1 as D (6 bases). This CDR3 spans 14 amino acids. The V end was cut by 0 bases, the J end by 4 bases, with 9 bases between. The germline gives CDR1 MNHEY, CDR2 SMNVEV (reference sequence). The CDR3 region has the DNA TGTGCCAGCAGTTTATCGACAGGTAGCACTGAAGCTTTCTTT. It specifies CASSLSTGSTEAFF.

This clone has only one observation. The chain combines TRBV19 with TRBJ2-7, with 7 bases matching TRBD2. V dropped 1 base and J dropped 6; count of bases not matched to a gene: 6. Germline V lookup: CDR1 LNHDA, CDR2 SQIVND (reference sequence). This CDR3 has 14 residues. The chain's CDR3 is CASSIGQTSREQYF. CDR3 sequence (DNA): TGTGCCAGTAGTATAGGACAGACTAGCCGCGAGCAGTACTTC.

V gene TRBV6-5 combines with J gene TRBJ1-2; 9 nucleotides line up with TRBD1. Trimming cost V 6 bases and J 5 bases; bases outside gene matches: 7. CDR1 is MNHEY and CDR2 is SVGAGI in the germline V gene. This CDR3 spans 14 amino acids. DNA for the CDR3: TGTGCCAGCAGCCCGGGACAGGGTAGATATGGCTACACCTTC. Translating it yields CASSPGQGRYGYTF.

The genes are TRBV28 and TRBJ1-5, with unresolved D. CDR3 length equals 14 residues. With 3 bases removed from V and 7 bases from J, the gap between germline ends came to 13 bases. Germline-derived CDR1 and CDR2 are MDHEN and SYDVKM. The DNA for the CDR3 is TGTGCCAGCAGTTTGGGCAGCTCGAACCAGCCCCAGCATTTT. This sequence encodes CASSLGSSNQPQHF.

The rearrangement uses TRBV28 and TRBJ2-1; maybe TRBD2 (6 bases). The CDR3 runs 14 residues. Germline assignment: CDR1 MDHEN and CDR2 SYDVKM. V lost 6 bases to trimming and J lost 6 bases, with 15 bases between them. The CDR3 protein is CASRPTGASNEQFF. The CDR3 coding sequence is TGTGCCAGCAGGCCTACGGGAGCTTCCAATGAGCAGTTCTTC.

V gene TRBV19 combines with J gene TRBJ2-3, with TRBD1 identical over 12 bases. Germline V CDR1 and CDR2: LNHDA, SQIVND (reference sequence). V shed 6 bases and J 0 bases; nucleotides not matched to a gene: 1. The CDR3 totals 15 residues. CDR3 loop: CASRGTGGSTDTQYF. The CDR3 DNA is TGTGCCAGTAGGGGGACAGGGGGCAGCACAGATACGCAGTATTTT.

The rearrangement uses TRBV5-1 and TRBJ2-3; possibly TRBD1 for D (6 bases). Per the germline V gene, CDR1 is SGHRS and CDR2 is YFSETQ. The V gene lost 4 bases and the J gene lost 5 bases, with 14 bases spanning the gap. The CDR3 extends over 14 amino acids. The CDR3 region has the DNA TGCGCCAGCAGCGGGGATGTACAGGGAGATACGCAGTATTTT. This translates into CASSGDVQGDTQYF.

The chain has TRBV28 and TRBJ2-1, with D possibly TRBD2 on 6 matching bases. The V gene lost 3 bases and the J gene lost 5 bases, with 35 bases spanning the gap. This CDR3 contains 22 residues. The germline gives CDR1 MDHEN, CDR2 SYDVKM. The CDR3 DNA follows: TGTGCCAGCAGTTTGGCCACCCCGAGACTAGAGAGGTTCTTGGTTGGAAACAATGAGCAGTTCTTC. Translation gives CASSLATPRLERFLVGNNEQFF. Filled out from reference TRBV28 and TRBJ2-1, the complete variable domain reads DVKVTQSSRYLVKRTGEKVFLECVQDMDHENMFWYRQDPGLGLRLIYFSYDVKMKEKGDIPEGYSVSREKKERFSLILESASTNQTSMYLCASSLATPRLERFLVGNNEQFFGPGTRLTVL.

The chain carries TRBV28 and TRBJ2-7; unclear D gene. The V gene lost 4 bases and the J gene lost 3 bases, with 4 bases spanning the gap. The germline gives CDR1 MDHEN, CDR2 SYDVKM. The CDR3 is made up of 11 amino acids. CDR3 protein: CASSSLYEQYF. The DNA of the CDR3 is TGTGCCAGCAGTTCCCTCTACGAGCAGTACTTC.

The V gene is TRBV11-2, the J gene TRBJ1-1; D not resolved. The CDR3 sequence is 13 residues long. Germline lookup yields CDR1 SGHAT and CDR2 FQNNGV. The V and J ends lost 4 bases and 6 bases respectively, with 12 bases between them. CDR3 DNA: TGTGCCAGCAGCTCCTCCTACGGGGCTGAAGCTTTCTTT. It encodes CASSSSYGAEAFF.

The chain uses TRBV28 and TRBJ1-5; D may be TRBD1 (5 bases). The V gene lost 1 base and the J gene lost 8 bases, with 12 bases spanning the gap. CDR1 and CDR2 from the germline V gene are MDHEN and SYDVKM. The CDR3 contains 14 residues. This CDR3 reads CASSLSQGIEPQHF. CDR3 sequence (DNA): TGTGCCAGCAGTTTATCCCAGGGTATCGAGCCCCAGCATTTT.